The T cell receptor beta chain under discussion was sequenced for a study of blood T cell repertoires in COVID-19. Study details: Sample material is recorded as cDNA or gDNA derived from T cells, B-cell-depleted T cells, or PBMCs.

The study assigned cohorts using participant-reported clinical history. The CDR3 consists of 15 residues. CDR1 is MNHEY, CDR2 SVGAGI, per germline. V was trimmed by 6 bases and J by 0 bases, leaving 11 bases between them. TCRdb's table, derived via immunoSEQ multiplex PCR, lists solely in-frame clones and lacks some. The data contain approximately 300,000 clones, more than 70% of them singletons. The genes are TRBV6-5 and TRBJ1-4, with D perhaps matching TRBD1 (6 bases). Material for sequencing was PBMCs or T cells enriched from blood (not recorded which). The sequence was obtained from a woman younger than 45 who had recovered from COVID-19. CDR3 DNA sequence: TGTGCCAGCAGGCAACAGGGAGCAACTAATGAAAAACTGTTTTTT. As protein: CASRQQGATNEKLFF.